A single sample gave rise to the 30 T cell receptor beta chains below, sequenced in a study of OX40 agonist ivuxolimab in advanced cancers. The repertoire was sequenced with immunoSEQ multiplex PCR; TCRdb's copy has only in-frame clones and lacks some. The table includes 75,000 to 95,000 clones, approximately 90% detected once. The input for sequencing was CD4+ or CD8+ T cells sorted from blood, taken in a trial of the OX40 agonist ivuxolimab. The receptors were sampled from an adult with an advanced solid tumor such as melanoma, head and neck, liver or kidney cancer.

The genes are TRBV6-4 and TRBJ2-1, with D perhaps matching TRBD2 (6 bases). This CDR3 spans 16 amino acids. Germline CDR1 is MRHNA and CDR2 is SNTAGT. Trimming removed 5 bases from V and 0 bases from J, with 14 bases in between. The CDR3 spells CASSPLPGGSYNEQFF. The CDR3 nucleotides are TGTGCCAGCAGTCCTCTTCCCGGGGGCTCCTACAATGAGCAGTTCTTC.

CDR3 amino acids: CASSFLSWGNTIYF. CDR3 coding DNA: TGTGCCAGCAGCTTTCTCAGTTGGGGTAACACCATATATTTT. The chain is built from TRBV11-2 and TRBJ1-3; D uncertain. V was trimmed by 3 bases and J by 7 bases, leaving 13 bases between them. Germline V CDR1 and CDR2: SGHAT, FQNNGV. This CDR3 has 14 residues.

The table lists this clone with a count of one. The J gene is TRBJ1-1, the V gene TRBV18; D gene uncertain. The CDR3 spans 13 residues. Germline CDR1 reads KGHSH; CDR2 reads LQKENI. Between the trimmed V and J ends, which lost 6 bases and 1 base, there was a span of 9 bases. The CDR3 nucleotides read TGTGCCAGCTCTAAGGTCAGGAACACTGAAGCTTTCTTT. Translating it yields CASSKVRNTEAFF.

The V gene is TRBV7-9, the J gene TRBJ2-1, with D possibly matching TRBD1 (5 bases). This CDR3 region has 11 residues. From germline, CDR1 is SEHNR and CDR2 FQNEAQ (reference sequence). The V gene lost 4 bases and the J gene lost 15 bases, with 13 bases spanning the gap. CDR3 coding DNA: TGTGCCAGCAGCTATGACAGTACGACGTTCTTC. Its protein is CASSYDSTTFF.

This chain uses TRBV12-5 with TRBJ2-7; no firm D call. CDR1 is LGHNT and CDR2 is FRNRAP in the germline V gene. V was clipped by 2 bases and J by 6 bases, with 8 bases between them. The CDR3 consists of 12 residues. The CDR3 coding sequence is TGTGCTAGTGGTTTGTTGGCGTTCGAGCAGTACTTC. Protein sequence: CASGLLAFEQYF.

The chain joins TRBV27 to TRBJ2-3; 7 bases map to TRBD1. With 5 bases clipped from V and 3 bases from J, the junction kept 5 bases outside the gene matches. The CDR3 is made up of 14 amino acids. Germline V gene lookup returns CDR1 MNHEY and CDR2 SMNVEV (reference sequence). CDR3 DNA sequence: TGTGCCAGCAGTGCTCGGGACAGTACAGATACGCAGTATTTT. Translated: CASSARDSTDTQYF.

This chain uses TRBV15 with TRBJ1-1; a possible D gene is TRBD1 (5 bases). The CDR3 contains 13 residues. Germline V gene lookup returns CDR1 LNHNV and CDR2 YYDKDF (reference sequence). The germline V and J ends were trimmed by 1 base and 6 bases, with 9 bases remaining between them. The CDR3 loop is CATSRARASEAFF. For the CDR3, the DNA is TGTGCCACCAGCAGAGCCAGGGCCTCTGAAGCTTTCTTT.

This chain's CDR3 is CASSTGPTSGELFF. The DNA for the CDR3 is TGTGCCAGCAGCACGGGTCCGACCAGCGGGGAGCTGTTTTTT. V gene TRBV9 combines with J gene TRBJ2-2, with D hard to call. Trimming shortened V by 4 bases and J by 7 bases, and 14 bases separated the two germline ends. The CDR3 sequence is 14 residues long. From germline, CDR1 is SGDLS and CDR2 YYNGEE.

V gene TRBV18 combines with J gene TRBJ2-7; no clear D gene. CDR1 KGHSH and CDR2 LQKENI come from the germline V gene. The CDR3 covers 13 residues. V was shortened by 3 bases and J by 2 bases, with 8 bases between the two germline ends. The CDR3 region is CASSPWAAYEQYF. In nucleotides, the CDR3 is TGTGCCAGCTCACCGTGGGCCGCCTACGAGCAGTACTTC.

The V and J genes are TRBV19 and TRBJ1-1; D perhaps matches TRBD1 (6 bases). The CDR3 runs to 14 residues. With 6 bases removed from V and 0 bases from J, the gap between germline ends came to 11 bases. Germline loops: CDR1 LNHDA, CDR2 SQIVND (reference sequence). CDR3 protein: CASRGGQLNTEAFF. CDR3 bases: TGTGCCAGTAGGGGGGGACAACTGAACACTGAAGCTTTCTTT.

The genes are TRBV4-2 and TRBJ2-5; TRBD2 agrees at 8 bases. The V segment lost 0 bases and the J segment 5 bases; nucleotides outside the gene matches: 11. This CDR3 has 17 residues. The germline gives CDR1 LGHNA, CDR2 YNFKEQ. The CDR3 DNA is TGTGCCAGCAGCCAAGAGGTTTTCCGGGGGGGCCGGGAGACCCAGTACTTC. The encoded protein is CASSQEVFRGGRETQYF.

This sequence joins TRBV10-2 and TRBJ2-5; perhaps TRBD2 as D (6 bases). The V end lost 8 bases, the J end lost 3 bases, and 7 bases lay between the germline ends. The CDR3 sequence is 11 residues long. Germline V CDR1 and CDR2: WSHSY, SAAADI. CDR3 DNA: TGCGCCAGCCGGAGGGAAGAGACCCAGTACTTC. It specifies CASRREETQYF.

The rearrangement uses TRBV5-1 and TRBJ2-1, with D perhaps being TRBD1 or TRBD2 (5 bases each). The CDR3 has 16 residues. Germline V gene lookup returns CDR1 SGHRS and CDR2 YFSETQ. The ends were cut back, 3 bases at V and 5 bases at J, with 18 bases in the middle. CDR3 bases: TGCGCCAGCAGCTCGGGACCCCCGCGAGTCGACAATGAGCAGTTCTTC. Translating it yields CASSSGPPRVDNEQFF.

This chain connects TRBV2 to TRBJ2-4; TRBD1 is a possible D gene (5 bases). CDR1 is SNHLY and CDR2 is FYNNEI in the germline V gene. There are 18 residues in the CDR3. Deletions cut 0 bases from V and 0 bases from J, with 15 bases between. DNA of the CDR3: TGTGCCAGCAGTGAAGCGCGTGACAGTCAACTAGCCAAAAACATTCAGTACTTC. Protein: CASSEARDSQLAKNIQYF.

This clone was seen a handful of times. V is TRBV5-8 and J is TRBJ2-7, with 8 positions matching TRBD2. Germline CDR1 and CDR2: SGHTS and YDEGEE. The CDR3 has 17 amino acids. V was pared by 4 bases and J by 3 bases, with 15 bases of the junction left unmatched. The CDR3 sequence is CASSTSWTSREVYEQYF. CDR3 coding DNA: TGTGCCAGCAGCACCTCCTGGACTAGCCGGGAAGTCTACGAGCAGTACTTC.

Regarding this clone: Within the sample, other DNA sequences also encode this same CDR3. The chain employs TRBV7-9 and TRBJ2-3; D may be TRBD1 or TRBD2 (5 bases each). Trimming cost V 4 bases and J 6 bases, with 11 bases left between them. The length of the CDR3 is 13 residues. Germline CDR1 SEHNR, CDR2 FQNEAQ (reference sequence). CDR3 nucleotide sequence: TGTGCCAGCAGCTCCTCAGGGACCGATACGCAGTATTTT. Its translation: CASSSSGTDTQYF.

This sequence joins TRBV18 and TRBJ2-5, with TRBD1 matching over 7 bases. Germline assignment: CDR1 KGHSH and CDR2 LQKENI. CDR3 size: 15 residues. Losses at the gene ends were 6 bases for V and 1 base for J; bases not matched to a gene: 8. CDR3 sequence reads: CASSQGDGTQETQYF. CDR3 sequence (DNA): TGTGCCAGCTCCCAGGGGGACGGGACCCAAGAGACCCAGTACTTC. Drawing the rest from reference TRBV18 and TRBJ2-5, the complete variable domain is NAGVMQNPRHLVRRRGQEARLRCSPMKGHSHVYWYRQLPEEGLKFMVYLQKENIIDESGMPKERFSAEFPKEGPSILRIQQVVRGDSAAYFCASSQGDGTQETQYFGPGTRLLVL.

The chain recombines TRBV19 with TRBJ1-1; D may be TRBD1 (6 bases). This CDR3 is built from 13 residues. Per the germline V gene, CDR1 is LNHDA and CDR2 is SQIVND (reference sequence). The germline V and J ends were trimmed by 8 bases and 2 bases, with 12 bases remaining between them. Here the CDR3 reads CASQGGRNTEAFF. CDR3 nucleotide sequence: TGTGCCAGTCAAGGGGGGCGTAACACTGAAGCTTTCTTT.

V is TRBV5-1 and J is TRBJ1-2; D remains unclear. V lost 5 bases and J 7 bases, leaving 18 bases between the germline ends. This CDR3 contains 14 residues. Germline V gene data show CDR1 as SGHRS and CDR2 as YFSETQ. CDR3 in amino acids: CASRLLPGSGGYTF. Written as DNA, the CDR3 is TGCGCCAGCAGGCTCCTACCGGGGTCGGGTGGCTACACCTTC.

The CDR3 region is CASRGPDRMSYEQYF. Written as DNA, the CDR3 is TGTGCCAGCAGGGGCCCGGACAGGATGAGTTACGAGCAGTACTTC. The gene calls are TRBV6-4 and TRBJ2-7, with 7 bases matching TRBD1. This CDR3 comprises 15 residues. J lost 4 bases, V lost 6 bases, and 12 bases had no gene match. Germline-derived CDR1 and CDR2 are MRHNA and SNTAGT.

This rearrangement joins TRBV29-1 to TRBJ1-2, with 9 bases lining up with TRBD1. Germline lookup yields CDR1 SQVTM and CDR2 ANQGSEA. V lost 7 bases, J lost 3 bases, and 3 bases stayed unmatched. This CDR3 has 12 residues. Written as DNA, the CDR3 is TGCAGCGGGGGACAGGGAGACTATGGCTACACCTTC. It yields the protein CSGGQGDYGYTF.

The chain joins TRBV15 to TRBJ1-5, with D possibly being TRBD1 (5 bases). CDR3 size: 13 residues. V dropped 4 bases and J dropped 1 base, with 5 bases sitting between them. Germline V gene sequence: CDR1 LNHNV, CDR2 YYDKDF (reference sequence). CDR3 in amino acids: CATSKGSNQPQHF. CDR3 nucleotide sequence: TGTGCCACCAGCAAGGGGAGCAATCAGCCCCAGCATTTT.

This chain connects TRBV5-1 to TRBJ2-1; 9 nucleotides align to TRBD1. V lost 4 bases, J lost 8 bases, and 13 bases stayed unmatched. The CDR3 spans 16 residues. Germline loops: CDR1 SGHRS, CDR2 YFSETQ. In DNA form, the CDR3 reads TGCGCCAGCAGCCCATCTCCGGGACAGGGTAGCGATGAGCAGTTCTTC. It codes for CASSPSPGQGSDEQFF.

The chain joins TRBV6-5 to TRBJ1-5; possibly TRBD1 for D (5 bases). Germline V gene data show CDR1 as MNHEY and CDR2 as SVGAGI. Trimming cost V 0 bases and J 6 bases, with 12 bases left between them. This CDR3 is built from 15 residues. The CDR3 reads CASSYSFDSSQPQHF. The CDR3 coding sequence is TGTGCCAGCAGTTACTCCTTTGACAGTAGTCAGCCCCAGCATTTT.

The chain links TRBV7-6 to TRBJ2-3, with 8 bases that match TRBD2. The CDR3 runs 16 residues. Germline CDR1 SGHVS, CDR2 FNYEAQ. After removal of 5 bases from V and 3 bases from J, the junction contained 10 bases not matched to a gene. The CDR3, as DNA: TGTGCCAGCAGCCTCTCGCGGGGGGCCGTAACAGATACGCAGTATTTT. This encodes CASSLSRGAVTDTQYF.

The chain carries TRBV28 and TRBJ2-2; perhaps TRBD1 as D (6 bases). This CDR3 has 15 amino acids. Trimming cost V 1 base and J 7 bases, with 13 bases left between them. CDR1 is MDHEN and CDR2 is SYDVKM in the germline V gene. CDR3 bases: TGTGCCAGCAGTTTATTAGACAGGTCGGGCGGGGAGCTGTTTTTT. As protein: CASSLLDRSGGELFF.

This clone has more than one count but fewer than ten. The gene calls are TRBV7-9 and TRBJ1-1; D unclear. Germline CDR1 reads SEHNR; CDR2 reads FQNEAQ (reference sequence). The CDR3 runs 13 residues. Trimming stripped 7 bases from V and 1 base from J, with 10 bases between. The CDR3 protein is CASTKTGNTEAFF. The CDR3 coding sequence is TGTGCCAGCACCAAGACTGGGAACACTGAAGCTTTCTTT.

This chain uses TRBV6-1 with TRBJ2-3; perhaps TRBD1 as D (6 bases). The length of the CDR3 is 14 residues. The V end was cut by 1 base, the J end by 6 bases, with 11 bases between. Looked up from germline, CDR1 is MNHNS and CDR2 is SASEGT. CDR3 nucleotide sequence: TGTGCCAGCAGTGAAGGGACAGCTTCGGATACGCAGTATTTT. It is translated as CASSEGTASDTQYF.

The chain recombines TRBV12-5 with TRBJ2-3, with 7 bases fitting TRBD2. Germline assignment: CDR1 LGHNT and CDR2 FRNRAP. The CDR3 spans 17 residues. Trimming cost V 5 bases and J 3 bases; bases outside gene matches: 14. Here the CDR3 DNA reads TGTGCTAGTGGTAGACGACTAAAGCGGGAAGGGACAGATACGCAGTATTTT. It encodes CASGRRLKREGTDTQYF.

The chain links TRBV11-2 to TRBJ2-7; 9 bases map to TRBD1. The CDR3 is 14 residues long. V gave up 4 bases and J gave up 6 bases; unmatched junction bases: 7. The germline V gene has CDR1 SGHAT and CDR2 FQNNGV. CDR3 protein: CASSSGDRVGEQYF. In DNA, the CDR3 is TGTGCCAGCAGCTCTGGGGACAGGGTTGGCGAGCAGTACTTC.